This TCR beta chain is from a study of spatial heterogeneity in lung cancer. Across the study: Strong correlation linked TCR transcript counts in tumor regions to a T cell module score derived from matched bulk RNA-seq.

Whole-study findings and limits: Ubiquitous and regional expanded TCR counts tracked ubiquitous and regional nonsynonymous mutations, respectively. The study found that expanded intratumoral alpha and beta TCR counts tracked tumor mutation counts.

TCRdb passed the 5' RACE reads through MiXCR, listing each CDR3 protein once. This table has 7,000 to 8,500 distinct CDR3 sequences, around 13% appearing once. This clonotype was counted at least ten times. The antigen is not known. Within a library made for alpha chains, this beta chain is off target, and its count is uninformative. There are 13 residues in the CDR3. V lost 1 base to trimming and J lost 7 bases, with 10 bases between them. Per germline, CDR1 MNHNS and CDR2 SASEGT. Time point reported: sample taken at primary tumor resection. The sequenced material consisted of unsorted whole RNA from tumor, nontumor lung or frozen PBMC.

This specimen was lung tumor tissue, taken at surgery. The rearrangement joins TRBV6-1 to TRBJ2-5; D remains unclear. The receptor comes from a male donor with early-stage non-small cell lung cancer. The DNA for the CDR3 is TGTGCCAGCAGTGAAGTCTTATCATGGACCCAGTACTTC. Residues: CASSEVLSWTQYF.